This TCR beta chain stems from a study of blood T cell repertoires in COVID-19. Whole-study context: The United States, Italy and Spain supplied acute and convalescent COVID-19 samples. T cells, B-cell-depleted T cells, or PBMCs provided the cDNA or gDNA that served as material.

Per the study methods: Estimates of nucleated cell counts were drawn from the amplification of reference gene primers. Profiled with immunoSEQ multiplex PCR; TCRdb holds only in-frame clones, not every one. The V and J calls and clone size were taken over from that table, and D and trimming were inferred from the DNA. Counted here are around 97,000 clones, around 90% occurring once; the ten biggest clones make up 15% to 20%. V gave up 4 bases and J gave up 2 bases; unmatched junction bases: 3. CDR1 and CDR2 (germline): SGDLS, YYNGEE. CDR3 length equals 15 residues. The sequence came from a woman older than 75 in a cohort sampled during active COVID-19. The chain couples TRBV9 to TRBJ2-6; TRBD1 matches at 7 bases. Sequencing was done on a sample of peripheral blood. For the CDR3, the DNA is TGTGCCAGCAGCTCCAGGGGGACTGGGGCCAACGTCCTGACTTTC. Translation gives CASSSRGTGANVLTF.